These 26 T cell receptor beta chains were sequenced from one sample in a study of control samples from healthy donors and cancer patients. Profiled with immunoSEQ multiplex PCR; TCRdb holds only in-frame clones, not every one. The sample holds some 140,000 clones, just under 95% seen once. The sequenced sample consisted of blood. These receptors all stem from a young man in good health.

V is TRBV30 and J is TRBJ2-3; D ambiguous. Germline values: CDR1 GTSNPN, CDR2 SVGIG (reference sequence). The V end lost 3 bases, the J end lost 3 bases, and 7 bases lay between the germline ends. This CDR3 comprises 12 residues. The DNA for the CDR3 is TGTGCCTGGAGCACCCTTACAGATACGCAGTATTTT. It encodes CAWSTLTDTQYF.

The J gene is TRBJ2-7, the V gene TRBV4-1; TRBD2 matches at 14 bases. V was clipped by 4 bases and J by 2 bases; unmatched bases: 10. This CDR3 region has 18 residues. Germline CDR1 is MGHRA and CDR2 is YSYEKL. The CDR3 region is CASSPGLAGVSKTYEQYF. The CDR3 DNA reads TGCGCCAGCAGCCCGGGACTAGCGGGAGTTAGTAAGACCTACGAGCAGTACTTC.

The rearrangement uses TRBV7-2 and TRBJ1-2, with a weak D call TRBD1 (5 bases). The V end lost 5 bases, the J end lost 7 bases, and 14 bases lay between the germline ends. In germline, CDR1 is SGHTA, CDR2 FQGNSA. This CDR3 has 13 residues. In DNA, the CDR3 is TGTGCCAGCAGCCGGGACTGGTCTTCTGGCTACACCTTC. Translating it yields CASSRDWSSGYTF.

This rearrangement joins TRBV27 to TRBJ1-5; the D gene is possibly TRBD1 (5 bases). The CDR3 is 15 amino acids. V lost 4 bases and J lost 3, with 13 bases in between. The V gene's germline CDR1 is MNHEY and CDR2 SMNVEV (reference sequence). CDR3 in DNA: TGTGCCAGCAGTTCAGAACCGGGACCCAATCAGCCCCAGCATTTT. Its protein is CASSSEPGPNQPQHF.

The CDR3 DNA follows: TGCGCCAGCAGCCTAAGAACTGGGACAGGGATCTCCTACAATGAGCAGTTCTTC. Protein sequence: CASSLRTGTGISYNEQFF. The V gene is TRBV4-1, the J gene TRBJ2-1; 9 nucleotides line up with TRBD1. Germline-derived CDR1 and CDR2 are MGHRA and YSYEKL. V was clipped by 4 bases and J by 0 bases; unmatched bases: 10. CDR3 size: 18 residues.

The chain links TRBV6-5 to TRBJ2-3, with D unclear. The CDR3 is 14 residues long. Germline CDR1 reads MNHEY; CDR2 reads SVGAGI. Trimming took 6 bases from V and 3 from J, leaving 13 bases between them. DNA for the CDR3: TGTGCCAGCAGCCCGATCGACCGGACAGATACGCAGTATTTT. Translating it yields CASSPIDRTDTQYF.

The chain has TRBV29-1 and TRBJ1-1; D remains ambiguous. CDR1 is SQVTM and CDR2 is ANQGSEA in the germline V gene. The V gene lost 4 bases and the J gene lost 1 base, with 7 bases spanning the gap. This CDR3 has 12 amino acids. CDR3 sequence (DNA): TGCAGCGTTGTACGACAGAACACTGAAGCTTTCTTT. Translating gives CSVVRQNTEAFF.

This chain links TRBV2 with TRBJ1-5; 7 nucleotides line up with TRBD1. Germline V lookup: CDR1 SNHLY, CDR2 FYNNEI. The CDR3 is made up of 15 amino acids. V lost 6 bases to trimming and J lost 1 base; unmatched junction nucleotides: 6. The CDR3 region is CASSLTGLSNQPQHF. The CDR3, as DNA: TGTGCCAGCAGCCTGACAGGGCTGAGCAATCAGCCCCAGCATTTT.

The chain couples TRBV2 to TRBJ2-5; the D call may be TRBD1 or TRBD2 (5 bases each). The germline CDR1 and CDR2 sequences are SNHLY and FYNNEI. Trimming took 8 bases from V and 5 from J, leaving 12 bases between them. The CDR3 runs to 12 residues. The CDR3, as DNA: TGTGCCAGCGGGACGGAAATTGAGACCCAGTACTTC. This codes for CASGTEIETQYF.

The CDR3 reads CASSQQGVNQPQHF. The CDR3 DNA reads as TGTGCCAGTAGTCAACAGGGGGTTAATCAGCCCCAGCATTTT. The chain couples TRBV19 to TRBJ1-5; TRBD1 matches 8 bases. Trimming took 5 bases from V and 4 from J; bases not matched to a gene: 4. The CDR3 spans 14 residues. Germline-derived CDR1 and CDR2 are LNHDA and SQIVND (reference sequence).

The CDR3 reads CASSLSISGNTIYF. The DNA of the CDR3 is TGTGCCAGCAGCTTATCCATCTCTGGAAACACCATATATTTT. The J gene is TRBJ1-3, the V gene TRBV11-1, with D hard to call. The length of the CDR3 is 14 residues. V was clipped by 2 bases and J by 0 bases, with 5 bases between them. The V gene's germline CDR1 is SGHAT and CDR2 FQDESV (reference sequence).

This clone was recorded only once. V gene TRBV6-6 combines with J gene TRBJ2-3, with D perhaps TRBD1 or TRBD2 (5 bases each). This CDR3 has 13 amino acids. V was pared by 3 bases and J by 4 bases, with 8 bases between. The germline V gene has CDR1 MNHNY and CDR2 SVGAGI (reference sequence). The CDR3 sequence is CASSYTGPDTQYF. CDR3 sequence (DNA): TGTGCCAGCAGTTATACGGGGCCAGATACGCAGTATTTT.

This clone was seen a few times. The CDR3 DNA reads TGCGCCAGCAGGGCCGGACAGGGTGTGTACGAGCAGTACTTC. Translating gives CASRAGQGVYEQYF. The rearrangement joins TRBV5-1 to TRBJ2-7, with 8 bases lining up with TRBD1. V was clipped by 5 bases and J by 4 bases; unmatched bases: 8. The germline CDR1 and CDR2 sequences are SGHRS and YFSETQ. The CDR3 totals 14 residues. Together with reference TRBV5-1 and TRBJ2-7, the CDR3 gives the full variable domain: KAGVTQTPRYLIKTRGQQVTLSCSPISGHRSVSWYQQTPGQGLQFLFEYFSETQRNKGNFPGRFSGRQFSNSRSEMNVSTLELGDSALYLCASRAGQGVYEQYFGPGTRLTVT.

This clone was detected once. The gene calls are TRBV10-3 and TRBJ2-1, with 7 positions matching TRBD2. The CDR3 is made up of 14 amino acids. Germline CDR1 is ENHRY and CDR2 is SYGVKD. V shed 6 bases and J 5 bases; nucleotides not matched to a gene: 7. The chain's CDR3 is CAISRLAANNEQFF. The CDR3 coding sequence is TGTGCCATCAGCCGACTAGCCGCTAACAATGAGCAGTTCTTC.

V gene TRBV28 combines with J gene TRBJ1-2; D is ambiguous. With 8 bases removed from V and 3 bases from J, the gap between germline ends came to 13 bases. The CDR3 contains 13 residues. From germline, CDR1 is MDHEN and CDR2 SYDVKM. The CDR3 here is CASALSVDYGYTF. The CDR3 DNA reads as TGTGCCAGCGCACTTTCGGTAGACTATGGCTACACCTTC.

V is TRBV6-6 and J is TRBJ2-6; no clear D gene. The CDR3 spans 14 residues. Trimming removed 6 bases from V and 2 bases from J, with 8 bases in between. Germline V gene data show CDR1 as MNHNY and CDR2 as SVGAGI (reference sequence). CDR3 amino acids: CASRLDAGANVLTF. DNA for the CDR3: TGTGCCAGCAGGCTGGACGCTGGGGCCAACGTCCTGACTTTC.

The chain is built from TRBV29-1 and TRBJ2-2, with D maybe TRBD2 (6 bases). Germline-derived CDR1 and CDR2 are SQVTM and ANQGSEA. The CDR3 length is 14 residues. Trimming removed 3 bases from V and 5 bases from J, with 13 bases in between. The CDR3 spells CSVELFGGTGELFF. CDR3 coding DNA: TGCAGCGTTGAGTTATTCGGAGGGACCGGGGAGCTGTTTTTT.

The chain combines TRBV7-9 with TRBJ1-4; tentative D call: TRBD1 (6 bases). This CDR3 has 18 residues. CDR1 is SEHNR and CDR2 is FQNEAQ in the germline V gene (reference sequence). Deletions cut 4 bases from V and 4 bases from J, with 22 bases between. CDR3 coding DNA: TGTGCCAGCAGCTCTTTATTCGGGGGACACGCCGGTAATGAAAAACTGTTTTTT. Amino acids: CASSSLFGGHAGNEKLFF.

This clone appeared a few times. The gene calls are TRBV28 and TRBJ2-2, with 7 bases identical to TRBD2. In germline, CDR1 is MDHEN, CDR2 SYDVKM. The CDR3 covers 12 residues. V shed 8 bases and J 9 bases; nucleotides not matched to a gene: 6. The CDR3 reads CASGLELRELFF. The CDR3, as DNA: TGTGCCAGCGGACTAGAGCTTCGGGAGCTGTTTTTT.

This chain connects TRBV10-3 to TRBJ1-3, with D possibly matching TRBD1 (6 bases). V lost 0 bases and J lost 0, with 15 bases in between. This CDR3 spans 18 amino acids. Germline lookup yields CDR1 ENHRY and CDR2 SYGVKD. CDR3: CAISESNFQGISGNTIYF. CDR3 nucleotide sequence: TGTGCCATCAGTGAGTCGAACTTCCAGGGGATCTCTGGAAACACCATATATTTT.

CDR3 sequence reads: CASSPGQGNYGYTF. The CDR3 coding sequence is TGTGCCAGCTCACCGGGACAGGGCAACTATGGCTACACCTTC. The chain combines TRBV18 with TRBJ1-2, with 9 bases matching TRBD1. The V gene end was trimmed by 3 bases and the J gene end by 2 bases; junction bases not matched to a gene: 1. The CDR3 has 14 amino acids. Germline loops: CDR1 KGHSH, CDR2 LQKENI.

V gene TRBV2 combines with J gene TRBJ1-4; D remains ambiguous. Germline V gives CDR1 SNHLY, CDR2 FYNNEI. Trimming removed 0 bases at V and 1 base at J, with 12 bases between. CDR3 length: 17 residues. In DNA, the CDR3 is TGTGCCAGCAGTGAAGCCCGGGTGGGAGGAACTAATGAAAAACTGTTTTTT. Amino acid sequence: CASSEARVGGTNEKLFF.

Only one count was recorded for this clone. V is TRBV2 and J is TRBJ1-2; the match to TRBD1 covers 10 bases. This CDR3 contains 18 residues. Trimming took 7 bases from V and 3 from J; bases not matched to a gene: 17. CDR1 is SNHLY and CDR2 is FYNNEI in the germline V gene. The CDR3 region is CASTRRGTRQGAYYGYTF. CDR3 in DNA: TGTGCCAGCACCCGAAGGGGGACTCGACAGGGGGCTTACTATGGCTACACCTTC.

This rearrangement joins TRBV7-2 to TRBJ2-1; 10 bases line up with TRBD1. Germline lookup yields CDR1 SGHTA and CDR2 FQGNSA. The CDR3 is 15 amino acids. V lost 5 bases, J lost 6 bases, and 7 bases stayed unmatched. The DNA of the CDR3 is TGTGCCAGCAGCCGGGACCGGGACAGGGGCAATGAGCAGTTCTTC. It encodes CASSRDRDRGNEQFF.

The chain has TRBV30 and TRBJ1-5; D is possibly TRBD1 (6 bases). CDR1 and CDR2 (germline): GTSNPN, SVGIG (reference sequence). The CDR3 loop spans 16 amino acids. With 2 bases removed from V and 4 bases from J, the gap between germline ends came to 18 bases. This CDR3 is CAWSMFGQGFNQPQHF. DNA of the CDR3: TGTGCCTGGAGTATGTTTGGGCAGGGGTTTAATCAGCCCCAGCATTTT.

This clone has only a few counts. This CDR3 reads CSVGKGGNNEQFF. The CDR3 bases are TGCAGCGTTGGGAAGGGGGGGAACAATGAGCAGTTCTTC. The rearrangement joins TRBV29-1 to TRBJ2-1, with D perhaps TRBD2 (7 bases). This CDR3 has 13 amino acids. Germline CDR1 and CDR2: SQVTM and ANQGSEA. The V end lost 4 bases, the J end lost 5 bases, and 12 bases lay between the germline ends.